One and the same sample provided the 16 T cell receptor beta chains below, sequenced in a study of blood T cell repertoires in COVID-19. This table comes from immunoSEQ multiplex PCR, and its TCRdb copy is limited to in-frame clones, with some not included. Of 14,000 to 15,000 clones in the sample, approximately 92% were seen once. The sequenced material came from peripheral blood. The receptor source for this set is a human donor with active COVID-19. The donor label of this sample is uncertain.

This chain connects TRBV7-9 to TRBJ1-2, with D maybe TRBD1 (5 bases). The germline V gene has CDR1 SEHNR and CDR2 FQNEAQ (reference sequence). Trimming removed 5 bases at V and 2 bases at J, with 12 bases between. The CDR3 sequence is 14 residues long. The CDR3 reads CASSTTALNYGYTF. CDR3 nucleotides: TGTGCCAGCAGCACGACAGCCTTAAACTATGGCTACACCTTC. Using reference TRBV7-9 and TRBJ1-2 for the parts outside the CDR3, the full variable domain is DTGVSQNPRHKITKRGQNVTFRCDPISEHNRLYWYRQTLGQGPEFLTYFQNEAQLEKSRLLSDRFSAERPKGSFSTLEIQRTEQGDSAMYLCASSTTALNYGYTFGSGTRLTVV.

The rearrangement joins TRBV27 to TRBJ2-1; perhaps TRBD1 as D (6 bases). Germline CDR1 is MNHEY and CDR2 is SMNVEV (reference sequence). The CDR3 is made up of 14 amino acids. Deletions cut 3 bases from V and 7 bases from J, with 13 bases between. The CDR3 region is CASSFLGGKNEQFF. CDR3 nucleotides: TGTGCCAGCAGTTTTTTAGGGGGTAAAAATGAGCAGTTCTTC.

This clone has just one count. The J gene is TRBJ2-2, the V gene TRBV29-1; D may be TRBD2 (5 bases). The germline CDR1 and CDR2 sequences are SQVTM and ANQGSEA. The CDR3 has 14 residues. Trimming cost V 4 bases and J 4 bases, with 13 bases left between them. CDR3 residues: CSVGGNRGTGELFF. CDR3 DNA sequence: TGCAGCGTTGGAGGGAACAGAGGCACCGGGGAGCTGTTTTTT.

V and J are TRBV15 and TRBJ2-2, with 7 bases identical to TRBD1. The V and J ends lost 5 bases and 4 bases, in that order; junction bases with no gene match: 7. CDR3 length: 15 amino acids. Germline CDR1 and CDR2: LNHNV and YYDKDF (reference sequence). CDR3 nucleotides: TGTGCCACCAGCCTAGACAGGGCCGGCACCGGGGAGCTGTTTTTT. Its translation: CATSLDRAGTGELFF.

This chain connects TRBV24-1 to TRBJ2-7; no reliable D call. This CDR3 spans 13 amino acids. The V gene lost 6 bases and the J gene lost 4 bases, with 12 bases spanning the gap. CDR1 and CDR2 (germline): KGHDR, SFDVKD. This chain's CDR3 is CATSSSELYEQYF. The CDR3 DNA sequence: TGTGCCACCAGTTCTTCGGAGTTGTACGAGCAGTACTTC.

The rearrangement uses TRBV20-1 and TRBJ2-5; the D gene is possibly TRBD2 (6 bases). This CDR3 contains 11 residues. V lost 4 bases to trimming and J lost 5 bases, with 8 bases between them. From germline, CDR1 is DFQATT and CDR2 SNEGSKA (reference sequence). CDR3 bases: TGCAGTGCTATCCGGGGGGAGACCCAGTACTTC. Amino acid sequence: CSAIRGETQYF.

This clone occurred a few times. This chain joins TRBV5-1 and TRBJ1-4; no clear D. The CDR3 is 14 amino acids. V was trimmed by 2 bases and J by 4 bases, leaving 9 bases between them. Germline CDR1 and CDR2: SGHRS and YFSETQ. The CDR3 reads CASSFNSDNEKLFF. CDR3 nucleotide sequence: TGCGCCAGCAGCTTTAACAGTGATAATGAAAAACTGTTTTTT.

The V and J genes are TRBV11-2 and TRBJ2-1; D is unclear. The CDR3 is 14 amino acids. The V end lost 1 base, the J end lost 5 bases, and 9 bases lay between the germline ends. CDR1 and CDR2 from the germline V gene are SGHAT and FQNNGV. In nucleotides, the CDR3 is TGTGCCAGCAGCTTAGGGCAGTCACACAATGAGCAGTTCTTC. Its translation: CASSLGQSHNEQFF.

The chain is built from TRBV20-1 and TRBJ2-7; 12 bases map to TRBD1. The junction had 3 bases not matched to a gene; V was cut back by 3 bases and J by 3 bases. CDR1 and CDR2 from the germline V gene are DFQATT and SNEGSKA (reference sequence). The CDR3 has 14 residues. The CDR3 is CSASGTGGDYEQYF. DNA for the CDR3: TGCAGTGCTAGTGGGACAGGGGGCGACTACGAGCAGTACTTC.

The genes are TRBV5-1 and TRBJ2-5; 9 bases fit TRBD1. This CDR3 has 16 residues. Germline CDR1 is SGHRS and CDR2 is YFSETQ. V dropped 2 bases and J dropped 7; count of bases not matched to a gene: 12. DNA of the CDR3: TGCGCCAGCAGCTTCGCCGGGACAGGGCTTGGGGGGACCCAGTACTTC. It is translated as CASSFAGTGLGGTQYF.

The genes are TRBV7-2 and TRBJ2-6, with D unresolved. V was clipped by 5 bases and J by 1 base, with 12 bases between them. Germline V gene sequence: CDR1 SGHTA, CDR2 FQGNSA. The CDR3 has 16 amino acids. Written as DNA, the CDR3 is TGTGCCAGCAGCCTCCGTGGAGTGTCTGGGGCCAACGTCCTGACTTTC. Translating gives CASSLRGVSGANVLTF.

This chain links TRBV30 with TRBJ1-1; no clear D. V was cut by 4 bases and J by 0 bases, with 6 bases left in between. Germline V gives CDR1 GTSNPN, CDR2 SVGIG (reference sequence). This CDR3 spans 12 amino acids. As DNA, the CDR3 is TGTGCCTGGACGGGTATGAACACTGAAGCTTTCTTT. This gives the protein CAWTGMNTEAFF.

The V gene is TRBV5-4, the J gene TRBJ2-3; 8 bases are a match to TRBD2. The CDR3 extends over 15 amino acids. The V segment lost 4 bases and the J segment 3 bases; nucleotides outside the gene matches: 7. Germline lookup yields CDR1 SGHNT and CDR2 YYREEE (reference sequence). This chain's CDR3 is CASSSWTGGTDTQYF. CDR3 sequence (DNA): TGTGCCAGCAGCAGCTGGACGGGGGGGACAGATACGCAGTATTTT.

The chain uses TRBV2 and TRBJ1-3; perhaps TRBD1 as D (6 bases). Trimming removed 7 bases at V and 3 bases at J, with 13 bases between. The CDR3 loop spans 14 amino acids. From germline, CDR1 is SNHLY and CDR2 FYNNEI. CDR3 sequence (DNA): TGTGCCAGCAAGCGAGGGGGATATGGAAACACCATATATTTT. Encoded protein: CASKRGGYGNTIYF.

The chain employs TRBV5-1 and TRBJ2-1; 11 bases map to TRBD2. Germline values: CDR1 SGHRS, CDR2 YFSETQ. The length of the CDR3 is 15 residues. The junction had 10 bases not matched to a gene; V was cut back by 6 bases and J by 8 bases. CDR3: CASTLAGGTFDEQFF. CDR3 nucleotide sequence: TGCGCCAGCACCTTAGCGGGAGGGACTTTCGATGAGCAGTTCTTC.

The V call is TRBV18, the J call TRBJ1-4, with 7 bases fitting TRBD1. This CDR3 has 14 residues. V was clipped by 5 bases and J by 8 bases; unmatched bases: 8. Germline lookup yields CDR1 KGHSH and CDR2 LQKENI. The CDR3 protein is CASSTTGVGEKLFF. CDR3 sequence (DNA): TGTGCCAGCTCAACAACAGGGGTAGGCGAAAAACTGTTTTTT.